The 6 T cell receptor beta chains below all came from one sample that was sequenced in a study of cytomegalovirus exposure and HLA in healthy donors. Researchers ran the PCR with 60 Vbeta and 13 Jbeta primers. Assay used: immunoSEQ multiplex PCR; TCRdb lists only in-frame clones, some missing. The data contain more than 110,000 clones, 70% to 80% of them seen just once; the ten biggest clones take up approximately 3%. Sequencing was carried out using PBMCs. The receptors here all came from a female donor in good health and CMV-seronegative.

The chain combines TRBV9 with TRBJ1-1; perhaps TRBD1 as D (6 bases). CDR3 size: 13 residues. Germline V CDR1 and CDR2: SGDLS, YYNGEE. The V end lost 0 bases, the J end lost 8 bases, and 11 bases lay between the germline ends. CDR3 in amino acids: CASSVGVGAEAFF. The CDR3 nucleotides are TGTGCCAGCAGCGTAGGAGTGGGGGCAGAAGCTTTCTTT.

V and J are TRBV5-8 and TRBJ1-1; D gene uncertain. The CDR3 runs 14 residues. Germline CDR1 reads SGHTS; CDR2 reads YDEGEE. V was clipped by 0 bases and J by 1 base, with 7 bases between them. Here the CDR3 DNA reads TGTGCCAGCAGCTTGGAGTGGGCGAACACTGAAGCTTTCTTT. As protein: CASSLEWANTEAFF. The whole variable domain, filled in from reference TRBV5-8 and TRBJ1-1, reads EAGVTQSPTHLIKTRGQQATLRCSPISGHTSVYWYQQALGLGLQFLLWYDEGEERNRGNFPPRFSGRQFPNYSSELNVNALELEDSALYLCASSLEWANTEAFFGQGTRLTVV.

V is TRBV2 and J is TRBJ1-5; 7 bases agree with TRBD1. This CDR3 comprises 15 residues. The V segment lost 2 bases and the J segment 9 bases; nucleotides outside the gene matches: 10. Germline V gives CDR1 SNHLY, CDR2 FYNNEI. The CDR3 reads CASSERPDRYGPQHF. CDR3 sequence (DNA): TGTGCCAGCAGTGAAAGGCCGGACAGGTATGGGCCCCAGCATTTT.

This sequence joins TRBV5-1 and TRBJ1-6; 10 bases agree with TRBD1. Germline V gives CDR1 SGHRS, CDR2 YFSETQ. The junction had 10 bases not matched to a gene; V was cut back by 1 base and J by 0 bases. The CDR3 runs 20 residues. CDR3 sequence reads: CASSLRDRGLSGSYNSPLHF. The CDR3 coding sequence is TGCGCCAGCAGCTTGAGGGACAGGGGACTTTCAGGCTCCTATAATTCACCCCTCCACTTT.

V gene TRBV7-2 combines with J gene TRBJ2-5; 7 bases are shared with TRBD2. The V gene's germline CDR1 is SGHTA and CDR2 FQGNSA. J was trimmed by 4 bases and V by 1 base; bases with no gene match: 3. The CDR3 has 14 residues. DNA for the CDR3: TGTGCCAGCAGCTTAGGGGGGGGAGGAGAGACCCAGTACTTC. Translation gives CASSLGGGGETQYF.

This chain joins TRBV29-1 and TRBJ2-1, with 7 bases that match TRBD1. The CDR3 contains 13 residues. With 3 bases clipped from V and 6 bases from J, the junction kept 5 bases outside the gene matches. The germline gives CDR1 SQVTM, CDR2 ANQGSEA. The CDR3 nucleotides are TGCAGCGTTGACAGGGGGTTGGGCAATGAGCAGTTCTTC. It translates to CSVDRGLGNEQFF.